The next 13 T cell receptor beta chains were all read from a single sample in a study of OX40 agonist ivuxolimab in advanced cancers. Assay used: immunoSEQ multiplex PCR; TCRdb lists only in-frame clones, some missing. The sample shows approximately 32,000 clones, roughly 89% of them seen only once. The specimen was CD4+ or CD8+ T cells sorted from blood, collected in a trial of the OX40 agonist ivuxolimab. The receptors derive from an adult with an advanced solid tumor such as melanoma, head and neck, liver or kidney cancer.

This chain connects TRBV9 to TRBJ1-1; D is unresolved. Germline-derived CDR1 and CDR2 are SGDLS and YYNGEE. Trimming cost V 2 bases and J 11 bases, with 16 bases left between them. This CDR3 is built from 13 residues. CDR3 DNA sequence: TGTGCCAGCAGCGTCGGCACGGCCGAAGGCGCTTTCTTT. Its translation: CASSVGTAEGAFF.

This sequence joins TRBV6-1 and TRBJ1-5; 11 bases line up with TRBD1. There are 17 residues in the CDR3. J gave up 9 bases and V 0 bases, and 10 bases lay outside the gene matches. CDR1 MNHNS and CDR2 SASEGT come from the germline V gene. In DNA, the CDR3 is TGTGCCAGCAGTGAAGCCCCCGGACAGGGGGCAGTTTGGCCCCAGCATTTT. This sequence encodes CASSEAPGQGAVWPQHF.

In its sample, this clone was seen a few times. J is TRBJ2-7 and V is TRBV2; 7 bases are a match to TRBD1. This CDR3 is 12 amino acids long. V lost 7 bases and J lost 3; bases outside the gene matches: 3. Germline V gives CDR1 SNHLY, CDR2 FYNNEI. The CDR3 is CASTDRDYEQYF. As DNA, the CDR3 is TGTGCCAGCACCGACAGGGACTACGAGCAGTACTTC.

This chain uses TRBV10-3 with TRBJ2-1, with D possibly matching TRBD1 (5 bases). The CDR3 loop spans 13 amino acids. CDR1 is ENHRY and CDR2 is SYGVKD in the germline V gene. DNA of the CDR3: TGTGCTTCCCACCAGGGAATTGACAATGAGCAGTTCTTC. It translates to CASHQGIDNEQFF.

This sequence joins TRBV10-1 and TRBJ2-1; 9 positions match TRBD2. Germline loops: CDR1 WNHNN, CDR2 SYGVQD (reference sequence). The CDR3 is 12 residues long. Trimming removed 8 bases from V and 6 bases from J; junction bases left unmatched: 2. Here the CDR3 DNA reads TGCGCCAGCGCGGGAGGGCCCAATGAGCAGTTCTTC. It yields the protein CASAGGPNEQFF.

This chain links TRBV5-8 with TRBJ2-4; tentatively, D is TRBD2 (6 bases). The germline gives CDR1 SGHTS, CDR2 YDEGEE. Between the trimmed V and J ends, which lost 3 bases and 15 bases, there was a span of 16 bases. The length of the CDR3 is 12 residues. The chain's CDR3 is CASSWRDSRWYF. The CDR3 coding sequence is TGTGCCAGCAGCTGGCGGGACTCACGATGGTACTTC.

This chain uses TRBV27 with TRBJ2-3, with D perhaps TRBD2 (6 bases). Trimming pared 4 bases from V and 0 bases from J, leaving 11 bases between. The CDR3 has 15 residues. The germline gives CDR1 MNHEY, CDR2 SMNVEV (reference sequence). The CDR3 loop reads CASSSASESTDTQYF. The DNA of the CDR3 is TGTGCCAGCAGTTCGGCTAGCGAGAGCACAGATACGCAGTATTTT.

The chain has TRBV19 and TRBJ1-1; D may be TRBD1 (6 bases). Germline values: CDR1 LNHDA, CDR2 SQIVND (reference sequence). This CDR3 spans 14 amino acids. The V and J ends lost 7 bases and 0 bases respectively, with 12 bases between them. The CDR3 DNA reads TGTGCCAGTACAATCGACAGGATGAACACTGAAGCTTTCTTT. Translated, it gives CASTIDRMNTEAFF.

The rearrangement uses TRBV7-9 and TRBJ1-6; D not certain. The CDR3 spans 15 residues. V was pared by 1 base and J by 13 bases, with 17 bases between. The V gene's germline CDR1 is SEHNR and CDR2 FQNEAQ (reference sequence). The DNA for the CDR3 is TGTGCCAGCAGCTTAGTTCTGGGGATGACTGGGCCCCTCCACTTT. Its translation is CASSLVLGMTGPLHF.

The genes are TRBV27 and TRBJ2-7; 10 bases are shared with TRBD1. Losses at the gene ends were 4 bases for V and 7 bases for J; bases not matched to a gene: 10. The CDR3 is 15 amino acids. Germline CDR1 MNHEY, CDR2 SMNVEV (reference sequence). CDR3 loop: CASSSGGQGLLEQYF. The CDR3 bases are TGTGCCAGCAGTTCAGGGGGACAGGGGCTTTTGGAGCAGTACTTC.

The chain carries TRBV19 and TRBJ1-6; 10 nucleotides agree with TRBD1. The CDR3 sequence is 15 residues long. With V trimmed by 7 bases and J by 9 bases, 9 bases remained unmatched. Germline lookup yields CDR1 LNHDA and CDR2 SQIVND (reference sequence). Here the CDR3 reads CASKTGDRGFSPLHF. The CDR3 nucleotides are TGTGCCAGTAAGACCGGGGACAGGGGTTTTTCACCCCTCCACTTT. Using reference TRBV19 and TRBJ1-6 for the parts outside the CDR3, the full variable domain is DGGITQSPKYLFRKEGQNVTLSCEQNLNHDAMYWYRQDPGQGLRLIYYSQIVNDFQKGDIAEGYSVSREKKESFPLTVTSAQKNPTAFYLCASKTGDRGFSPLHFGNGTRLTVT.

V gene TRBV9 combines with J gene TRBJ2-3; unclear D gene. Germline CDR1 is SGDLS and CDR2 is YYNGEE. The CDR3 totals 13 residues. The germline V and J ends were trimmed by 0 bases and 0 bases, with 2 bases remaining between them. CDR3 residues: CASSVVSTDTQYF. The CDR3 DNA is TGTGCCAGCAGCGTAGTGAGCACAGATACGCAGTATTTT.

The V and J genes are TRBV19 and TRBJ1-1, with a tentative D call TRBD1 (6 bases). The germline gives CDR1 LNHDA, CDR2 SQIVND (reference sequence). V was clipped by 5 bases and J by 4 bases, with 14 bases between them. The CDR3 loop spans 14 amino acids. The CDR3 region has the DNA TGTGCCAGTAGTCGGGGGGGCGCAGCCACTGAAGCTTTCTTT. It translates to CASSRGGAATEAFF.